Listed here are 30 T cell receptor beta chains from one sample, sequenced in a study of shared clonotypes between healthy human individuals. The repertoire was sequenced with immunoSEQ multiplex PCR; TCRdb's copy has only in-frame clones and lacks some. The data hold over 1.4 million clones, with 95% to 97% observed a single time. Sequencing was carried out using naive CD4+ T cells sorted from blood. Indicated subset: CD45RA+ positively selected. The receptors stem from a man aged 30 to 39 in good health.

The chain has TRBV7-7 and TRBJ2-5; D is possibly TRBD1 (6 bases). There are 14 residues in the CDR3. Deletions cut 2 bases from V and 5 bases from J, with 12 bases between. CDR1 SSHAT and CDR2 FNYEAQ come from the germline V gene (reference sequence). The CDR3 nucleotides read TGTGCCAGCAGCTTAACGACAGGAGAGGAGACCCAGTACTTC. Residues: CASSLTTGEETQYF.

This clone was counted a single time. The chain carries TRBV5-1 and TRBJ2-3; D might be TRBD1 (5 bases). The CDR3 loop spans 15 amino acids. Germline lookup yields CDR1 SGHRS and CDR2 YFSETQ. Trimming cost V 1 base and J 9 bases, with 18 bases left between them. The CDR3: CASSLRRDTGATQYF. For the CDR3, the DNA is TGCGCCAGCAGCTTGCGTAGGGATACTGGGGCCACGCAGTATTTT.

The V gene is TRBV5-1, the J gene TRBJ2-3; D is ambiguous. The CDR3 contains 12 residues. Germline values: CDR1 SGHRS, CDR2 YFSETQ. With 0 bases removed from V and 5 bases from J, the gap between germline ends came to 4 bases. The CDR3 region is CASSLVKDTQYF. The CDR3 coding sequence is TGCGCCAGCAGCTTGGTAAAAGATACGCAGTATTTT. The whole variable domain, filled in from reference TRBV5-1 and TRBJ2-3, reads KAGVTQTPRYLIKTRGQQVTLSCSPISGHRSVSWYQQTPGQGLQFLFEYFSETQRNKGNFPGRFSGRQFSNSRSEMNVSTLELGDSALYLCASSLVKDTQYFGPGTRLTVL.

The chain uses TRBV5-4 and TRBJ2-1, with a possible D match to TRBD1 (6 bases). Trimming took 6 bases from V and 3 from J, leaving 19 bases between them. CDR3 size: 16 residues. Germline V CDR1 and CDR2: SGHNT, YYREEE (reference sequence). CDR3 region: CASTSGQNRVYNEQFF. The CDR3, as DNA: TGTGCCAGCACCTCCGGGCAGAACAGGGTCTACAATGAGCAGTTCTTC.

This chain's CDR3 is CAIRAGLAGEGEQFF. The DNA for the CDR3 is TGTGCCATCAGGGCGGGACTAGCGGGAGAAGGCGAGCAGTTCTTC. The chain links TRBV10-3 to TRBJ2-1, with TRBD2 matching 14 bases. The CDR3 is made up of 15 amino acids. The germline V gene encodes CDR1 ENHRY and CDR2 SYGVKD. The J segment lost 10 bases and the V segment lost 6 bases, leaving 8 bases of the junction unmatched.

The chain is built from TRBV5-1 and TRBJ2-1; 13 bases agree with TRBD2. The CDR3 covers 18 residues. Germline loops: CDR1 SGHRS, CDR2 YFSETQ. The V and J ends lost 0 bases and 4 bases, in that order; junction bases with no gene match: 7. CDR3 sequence: CASSLAFGLAGVYNEQFF. The DNA for the CDR3 is TGCGCCAGCAGCTTGGCCTTTGGACTAGCGGGGGTATACAATGAGCAGTTCTTC.

This sequence joins TRBV11-2 and TRBJ2-3; 12 bases fit TRBD2. With 3 bases clipped from V and 4 bases from J, the junction kept 5 bases outside the gene matches. The CDR3 is made up of 16 amino acids. From germline, CDR1 is SGHAT and CDR2 FQNNGV. The CDR3 is CASSFGSSGGADTQYF. CDR3 nucleotide sequence: TGTGCCAGCAGCTTTGGTTCTAGCGGGGGGGCAGATACGCAGTATTTT.

The rearrangement joins TRBV27 to TRBJ2-1; D not resolved. CDR1 is MNHEY and CDR2 is SMNVEV in the germline V gene (reference sequence). The V and J ends lost 6 bases and 6 bases respectively, with 21 bases between them. This CDR3 contains 16 residues. CDR3 DNA sequence: TGTGCCAGCAGCAAACCGTTAGGTGTGGTAGGCAATGAGCAGTTCTTC. Amino acid sequence: CASSKPLGVVGNEQFF.

V usage is TRBV10-3 and J usage is TRBJ1-1; possible D gene TRBD1, 6 bases. The germline V gene encodes CDR1 ENHRY and CDR2 SYGVKD. The V end lost 6 bases, the J end lost 3 bases, and 23 bases lay between the germline ends. The CDR3 has 17 residues. The DNA for the CDR3 is TGTGCCATCAGACAATTCATCACAGGGAAGGATTACACTGAAGCTTTCTTT. Its translation: CAIRQFITGKDYTEAFF.

The table lists this clone with a count of one. The chain combines TRBV5-1 with TRBJ1-2, with D unresolved. Trimming pared 0 bases from V and 7 bases from J, leaving 10 bases between. CDR1 is SGHRS, CDR2 YFSETQ, per germline. This CDR3 has 13 amino acids. CDR3 sequence reads: CASSLDPVGGYTF. The CDR3 DNA reads TGCGCCAGCAGCTTGGACCCGGTGGGTGGCTACACCTTC.

V and J are TRBV7-9 and TRBJ1-2; D unresolved. V lost 7 bases, J lost 2 bases, and 5 bases lay in between. The CDR3 is 11 residues long. The germline CDR1 and CDR2 sequences are SEHNR and FQNEAQ (reference sequence). CDR3 protein: CASTQNYGYTF. CDR3 bases: TGTGCCAGCACCCAAAACTATGGCTACACCTTC.

The rearrangement joins TRBV5-1 to TRBJ2-5; 11 bases fit TRBD2. Germline CDR1 is SGHRS and CDR2 is YFSETQ. This CDR3 contains 15 residues. V was clipped by 0 bases and J by 5 bases; unmatched bases: 3. CDR3 DNA: TGCGCCAGCAGCTTGGGACTAGCGGGATGGGAGACCCAGTACTTC. It translates to CASSLGLAGWETQYF.

The chain is built from TRBV9 and TRBJ2-1; D unresolved. This CDR3 is built from 12 residues. V was clipped by 4 bases and J by 4 bases, with 6 bases between them. CDR1 and CDR2 from the germline V gene are SGDLS and YYNGEE. The CDR3 is CASSRSYNEQFF. CDR3 nucleotide sequence: TGTGCCAGCAGCCGTTCTTACAATGAGCAGTTCTTC.

The chain employs TRBV28 and TRBJ2-5; the D is unclear. CDR3 length equals 14 residues. CDR1 is MDHEN, CDR2 SYDVKM, per germline. V was cut by 4 bases and J by 1 base, with 10 bases left in between. DNA of the CDR3: TGTGCCAGCAGTTCTTGGACCTTCCAAGAGACCCAGTACTTC. Encoded protein: CASSSWTFQETQYF. The full variable domain, in which reference TRBV28 and TRBJ2-5 provide the parts outside the CDR3, is DVKVTQSSRYLVKRTGEKVFLECVQDMDHENMFWYRQDPGLGLRLIYFSYDVKMKEKGDIPEGYSVSREKKERFSLILESASTNQTSMYLCASSSWTFQETQYFGPGTRLLVL.

A remark on this clone: The same CDR3 also results from other DNA sequences found in this sample. The V gene is TRBV12-5, the J gene TRBJ1-2; 8 bases agree with TRBD1. Germline V gene lookup returns CDR1 LGHNT and CDR2 FRNRAP. This CDR3 comprises 13 residues. V lost 1 base, J lost 5 bases, and 0 bases stayed unmatched. The CDR3 nucleotides are TGTGCTAGTGGTTTGGACAGGGGGTATGGCTACACCTTC. This codes for CASGLDRGYGYTF.

This chain uses TRBV7-9 with TRBJ1-2; 7 bases are shared with TRBD1. CDR1 is SEHNR, CDR2 FQNEAQ, per germline (reference sequence). This CDR3 comprises 15 residues. V dropped 0 bases and J dropped 6; count of bases not matched to a gene: 7. This CDR3 reads CASSLAEGARHGYTF. CDR3 in DNA: TGTGCCAGCAGCTTAGCGGAGGGGGCGAGACATGGCTACACCTTC.

This chain uses TRBV28 with TRBJ1-2; D is ambiguous. This CDR3 has 12 residues. Trimming left V 6 bases short and J 6 bases short, with 11 bases between. Germline CDR1 is MDHEN and CDR2 is SYDVKM. The CDR3 is CASRPHSHGYTF. CDR3 nucleotide sequence: TGTGCCAGCAGGCCCCACAGTCATGGCTACACCTTC.

The rearrangement uses TRBV16 and TRBJ2-1, with D unclear. V shed 8 bases and J shed 4 bases, with 6 bases lying between them. This CDR3 has 11 amino acids. The germline V gene encodes CDR1 KGHSY and CDR2 FQNENV. This CDR3 reads CASGLYNEQFF. In nucleotides, the CDR3 is TGTGCCAGCGGCCTATACAATGAGCAGTTCTTC.

This sequence joins TRBV6-1 and TRBJ2-5, with D perhaps TRBD1 (6 bases). Germline V lookup: CDR1 MNHNS, CDR2 SASEGT. This CDR3 has 18 residues. Trimming removed 2 bases from V and 0 bases from J, with 19 bases in between. DNA of the CDR3: TGTGCCAGCAGTGAATGGGACATCACCACCCCGTACCAAGAGACCCAGTACTTC. Amino acids: CASSEWDITTPYQETQYF.

J is TRBJ2-2 and V is TRBV29-1; 9 bases agree with TRBD1. Germline loops: CDR1 SQVTM, CDR2 ANQGSEA. Trimming cost V 5 bases and J 5 bases; bases outside gene matches: 6. This CDR3 comprises 14 residues. For the CDR3, the DNA is TGCAGCGTTACAGGGGGCGCGGGTACCGGGGAGCTGTTTTTT. It translates to CSVTGGAGTGELFF.

The rearrangement links TRBV7-2 to TRBJ1-2; 12 bases map to TRBD1. CDR1 is SGHTA and CDR2 is FQGNSA in the germline V gene. Trimming cost V 0 bases and J 4 bases; bases outside gene matches: 12. CDR3 size: 19 residues. The CDR3 here is CASSLARGTGGSGGYGYTF. CDR3 in DNA: TGTGCCAGCAGCTTAGCGCGCGGGACAGGGGGCTCGGGCGGCTATGGCTACACCTTC. The full variable domain, its missing parts supplied by reference TRBV7-2 and TRBJ1-2, is GAGVSQSPSNKVTEKGKDVELRCDPISGHTALYWYRQSLGQGLEFLIYFQGNSAPDKSGLPSDRFSAERTGGSVSTLTIQRTQQEDSAVYLCASSLARGTGGSGGYGYTFGSGTRLTVV.

V gene TRBV29-1 combines with J gene TRBJ2-4; tentatively, D is TRBD2 (7 bases). Germline V gene lookup returns CDR1 SQVTM and CDR2 ANQGSEA. This CDR3 region has 13 residues. V was shortened by 6 bases and J by 1 base, with 10 bases between the two germline ends. The CDR3 protein is CSVSGGAKNIQYF. CDR3 bases: TGCAGCGTATCGGGGGGCGCCAAAAACATTCAGTACTTC.

The chain couples TRBV7-9 to TRBJ2-5; 7 nucleotides line up with TRBD1. Trimming removed 5 bases from V and 4 bases from J; junction bases left unmatched: 7. The CDR3 loop spans 14 amino acids. Germline V gives CDR1 SEHNR, CDR2 FQNEAQ (reference sequence). In DNA form, the CDR3 reads TGTGCCAGCAGCAGGGGGACAGTAAGAGAGACCCAGTACTTC. It is translated as CASSRGTVRETQYF.

V usage is TRBV7-9 and J usage is TRBJ2-7; TRBD2 might be the D (7 bases). CDR1 is SEHNR and CDR2 is FQNEAQ in the germline V gene (reference sequence). The CDR3 has 17 residues. V gave up 5 bases and J gave up 3 bases, with 23 bases separating them. CDR3 amino acids: CASSPGMAGAPDYEQYF. CDR3 DNA: TGTGCCAGCAGCCCCGGCATGGCGGGGGCGCCTGACTACGAGCAGTACTTC. The full variable domain, completed using reference TRBV7-9 and TRBJ2-7, is DTGVSQNPRHKITKRGQNVTFRCDPISEHNRLYWYRQTLGQGPEFLTYFQNEAQLEKSRLLSDRFSAERPKGSFSTLEIQRTEQGDSAMYLCASSPGMAGAPDYEQYFGPGTRLTVT.

The chain carries TRBV19 and TRBJ2-5; 7 bases match TRBD1. The length of the CDR3 is 19 residues. V dropped 4 bases and J dropped 4; count of bases not matched to a gene: 21. The V gene's germline CDR1 is LNHDA and CDR2 SQIVND (reference sequence). The CDR3 coding sequence is TGTGCCAGTAGTACAATATCCTGGGGGACAGCCGACTCCCTAGAGACCCAGTACTTC. Encoded protein: CASSTISWGTADSLETQYF. Filled out from reference TRBV19 and TRBJ2-5, the complete variable domain reads DGGITQSPKYLFRKEGQNVTLSCEQNLNHDAMYWYRQDPGQGLRLIYYSQIVNDFQKGDIAEGYSVSREKKESFPLTVTSAQKNPTAFYLCASSTISWGTADSLETQYFGPGTRLLVL.

V usage is TRBV5-4 and J usage is TRBJ2-3; 11 bases are a match to TRBD2. CDR3 size: 17 residues. Per germline, CDR1 SGHNT and CDR2 YYREEE (reference sequence). V lost 1 base to trimming and J lost 0 bases; unmatched junction nucleotides: 4. The CDR3 sequence is CASSLYWTSGSTDTQYF. The CDR3 coding sequence is TGTGCCAGCAGCTTGTATTGGACTAGCGGGAGCACAGATACGCAGTATTTT.

The V gene is TRBV9, the J gene TRBJ2-1; 9 bases map to TRBD2. V shed 0 bases and J 3 bases; nucleotides not matched to a gene: 4. Germline CDR1 and CDR2: SGDLS and YYNGEE. CDR3 length equals 16 residues. The CDR3 is CASSVAIAGVYNEQFF. The CDR3, as DNA: TGTGCCAGCAGCGTAGCGATAGCGGGAGTCTACAATGAGCAGTTCTTC.

CDR3 nucleotides: TGTGCCAGCAGCTTAGCCCCACCTAGCGGGAGTTCGTACAATGAGCAGTTCTTC. Its protein product is CASSLAPPSGSSYNEQFF. The chain recombines TRBV7-2 with TRBJ2-1; the match to TRBD2 covers 10 bases. This CDR3 is built from 18 residues. Germline CDR1 reads SGHTA; CDR2 reads FQGNSA. V dropped 0 bases and J dropped 4; count of bases not matched to a gene: 9.

The V and J genes are TRBV27 and TRBJ2-5; possibly TRBD1 or TRBD2 for D (6 bases each). The CDR3 extends over 16 amino acids. The V and J ends lost 5 bases and 1 base respectively, with 17 bases between them. Looked up from germline, CDR1 is MNHEY and CDR2 is SMNVEV (reference sequence). This CDR3 is CASSPPGAEGQETQYF. CDR3 bases: TGTGCCAGCAGTCCCCCGGGGGCAGAAGGCCAAGAGACCCAGTACTTC.

The rearrangement links TRBV2 to TRBJ2-4, with 8 bases identical to TRBD1. The CDR3 has 16 residues. Germline values: CDR1 SNHLY, CDR2 FYNNEI. Trimming at V came to 7 bases and at J to 1 base, leaving 9 bases not matched to a gene. The CDR3 region has the DNA TGTGCCAGCAAACTACAGGGGGTCGCGGCCAAAAACATTCAGTACTTC. Protein: CASKLQGVAAKNIQYF. The full variable domain, rest sourced from reference TRBV2 and TRBJ2-4, is EPEVTQTPSHQVTQMGQEVILRCVPISNHLYFYWYRQILGQKVEFLVSFYNNEISEKSEIFDDQFSVERPDGSNFTLKIRSTKLEDSAMYFCASKLQGVAAKNIQYFGAGTRLSVL.